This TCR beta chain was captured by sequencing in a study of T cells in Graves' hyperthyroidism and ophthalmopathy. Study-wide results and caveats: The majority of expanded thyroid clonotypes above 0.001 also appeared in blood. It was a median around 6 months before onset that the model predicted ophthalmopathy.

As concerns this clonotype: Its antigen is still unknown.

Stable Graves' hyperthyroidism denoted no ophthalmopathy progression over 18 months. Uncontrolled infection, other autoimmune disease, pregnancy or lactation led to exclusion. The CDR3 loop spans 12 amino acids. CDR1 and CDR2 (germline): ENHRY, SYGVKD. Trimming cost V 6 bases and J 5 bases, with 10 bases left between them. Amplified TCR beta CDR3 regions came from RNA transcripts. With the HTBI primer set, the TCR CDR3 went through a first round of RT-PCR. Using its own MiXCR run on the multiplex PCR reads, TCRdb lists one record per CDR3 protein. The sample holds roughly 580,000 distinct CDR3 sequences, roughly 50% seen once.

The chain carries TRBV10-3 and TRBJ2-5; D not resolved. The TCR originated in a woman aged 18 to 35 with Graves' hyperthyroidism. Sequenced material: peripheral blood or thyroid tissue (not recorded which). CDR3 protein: CAISMNGETQYF. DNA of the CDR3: TGTGCCATCAGCATGAACGGGGAGACCCAGTACTTC.